The 11 T cell receptor beta chains reported below all come from one sample, sequenced in a study of blood T cell repertoires in COVID-19. Measured with immunoSEQ multiplex PCR; TCRdb has only the in-frame clones, and not every one. The sample includes 150,000 to 200,000 clones, about 88% of them seen just once. The source material was PBMCs or T cells enriched from blood (not recorded which). These TCRs come from a woman between 40 and 55 years old with acute COVID-19.

The chain is built from TRBV7-8 and TRBJ2-5; 12 bases are shared with TRBD1. The CDR3 spans 15 residues. With 8 bases clipped from V and 3 bases from J, the junction kept 7 bases outside the gene matches. CDR1 and CDR2 from the germline V gene are SGHVS and FQNEAQ. As DNA, the CDR3 is TGTGCCAGCGACCTGGGACAGGGGGCGGAAGAGACCCAGTACTTC. Its protein is CASDLGQGAEETQYF. The full variable domain, its missing parts supplied by reference TRBV7-8 and TRBJ2-5, is GAGVSQSPRYKVAKRGQDVALRCDPISGHVSLFWYQQALGQGPEFLTYFQNEAQLDKSGLPSDRFFAERPEGSVSTLKIQRTQQEDSAVYLCASDLGQGAEETQYFGPGTRLLVL.

The chain has TRBV3-1 (or the pseudogene TRBV3-2) and TRBJ2-5; 10 positions agree with TRBD2. The ends lost 1 base at V and 5 bases at J; junction bases unmatched: 7. Germline V CDR1 and CDR2: LGHDT, YNNKEL (reference sequence). The CDR3 sequence is 16 residues long. The chain's CDR3 is CASSQVPSGGGETQYF. The CDR3 DNA reads TGTGCCAGCAGCCAAGTTCCTAGCGGGGGCGGGGAGACCCAGTACTTC.

The chain employs TRBV5-1 and TRBJ2-5, with 8 bases identical to TRBD1. Germline trimming cut 5 bases from V and 4 bases from J; bases unmatched to any gene: 7. The CDR3 is 14 residues long. Germline CDR1 and CDR2: SGHRS and YFSETQ. In nucleotides, the CDR3 is TGCGCCAGCAGGATCCGGACAGGGCGAGAGACCCAGTACTTC. Amino acids: CASRIRTGRETQYF.

The CDR3 sequence is CASSEAGTGGYEQYF. The DNA of the CDR3 is TGTGCCAGCAGTGAGGCCGGGACAGGGGGTTACGAGCAGTACTTC. This sequence joins TRBV6-1 and TRBJ2-7; 11 nucleotides align to TRBD1. The V and J ends lost 3 bases and 4 bases, in that order; junction bases with no gene match: 5. The CDR3 is made up of 15 amino acids. Germline V lookup: CDR1 MNHNS, CDR2 SASEGT.

V gene TRBV7-6 combines with J gene TRBJ2-7, with 12 bases that match TRBD2. This CDR3 contains 17 residues. Losses at the gene ends were 4 bases for V and 1 base for J; bases not matched to a gene: 8. CDR1 and CDR2 (germline): SGHVS, FNYEAQ. The CDR3 reads CASSSDGTSGPSYEQYF. The CDR3, as DNA: TGTGCCAGCAGCTCCGACGGGACTAGCGGGCCATCCTACGAGCAGTACTTC.

The chain couples TRBV24-1 to TRBJ2-3, with D maybe TRBD1 (6 bases). V was clipped by 0 bases and J by 12 bases, with 18 bases between them. Germline loops: CDR1 KGHDR, CDR2 SFDVKD. This CDR3 contains 15 residues. This CDR3 reads CATSDLGQTPYKQYF. The CDR3 DNA reads TGTGCCACCAGTGATTTGGGACAGACCCCCTACAAACAGTATTTT.

This chain joins TRBV15 and TRBJ1-6; D is uncertain. The CDR3 runs to 14 residues. V lost 0 bases and J lost 9, with 9 bases in between. The germline gives CDR1 LNHNV, CDR2 YYDKDF (reference sequence). In nucleotides, the CDR3 is TGTGCCACCAGCAGAGAGAGGGTGACTTCACCCCTCCACTTT. Translating it yields CATSRERVTSPLHF.

The chain uses TRBV15 and TRBJ1-4; the match to TRBD1 covers 7 bases. CDR3 size: 14 residues. V trimming: 3 bases; J trimming: 6 bases; junction bases outside the gene matches: 4. CDR1 is LNHNV, CDR2 YYDKDF, per germline (reference sequence). The CDR3: CATSRTGFDEKLFF. The CDR3 DNA is TGTGCCACCAGCAGGACAGGGTTTGATGAAAAACTGTTTTTT.

This clone was recorded many times. Other DNA sequences in the sample encode the same CDR3. The chain carries TRBV3-1 (or the pseudogene TRBV3-2) and TRBJ1-1, with a weak D call TRBD1 (5 bases). The ends were cut back, 10 bases at V and 4 bases at J, with 10 bases in the middle. The germline CDR1 and CDR2 sequences are LGHDT and YNNKEL (reference sequence). CDR3 length equals 11 residues. CDR3 in amino acids: CATRGGTEAFF. As DNA, the CDR3 is TGTGCCACTCGCGGGGGCACTGAAGCTTTCTTT.

This rearrangement joins TRBV4-3 to TRBJ2-7, with TRBD2 matching 14 bases. The V segment lost 0 bases and the J segment 9 bases; nucleotides outside the gene matches: 10. Germline V gene lookup returns CDR1 LGHNA and CDR2 YSLEER. This CDR3 spans 17 amino acids. CDR3 sequence: CASSQEPGLAGELMQYF. As DNA, the CDR3 is TGCGCCAGCAGCCAAGAACCGGGACTAGCGGGAGAATTGATGCAGTACTTC.

V gene TRBV5-4 combines with J gene TRBJ1-1, with unresolved D. V lost 4 bases to trimming and J lost 2 bases, with 15 bases between them. Germline V gene sequence: CDR1 SGHNT, CDR2 YYREEE (reference sequence). The CDR3 sequence is 15 residues long. The CDR3 nucleotides are TGTGCCAGCAGCATCGGGATGCATCTTAACACTGAAGCTTTCTTT. Its protein is CASSIGMHLNTEAFF.